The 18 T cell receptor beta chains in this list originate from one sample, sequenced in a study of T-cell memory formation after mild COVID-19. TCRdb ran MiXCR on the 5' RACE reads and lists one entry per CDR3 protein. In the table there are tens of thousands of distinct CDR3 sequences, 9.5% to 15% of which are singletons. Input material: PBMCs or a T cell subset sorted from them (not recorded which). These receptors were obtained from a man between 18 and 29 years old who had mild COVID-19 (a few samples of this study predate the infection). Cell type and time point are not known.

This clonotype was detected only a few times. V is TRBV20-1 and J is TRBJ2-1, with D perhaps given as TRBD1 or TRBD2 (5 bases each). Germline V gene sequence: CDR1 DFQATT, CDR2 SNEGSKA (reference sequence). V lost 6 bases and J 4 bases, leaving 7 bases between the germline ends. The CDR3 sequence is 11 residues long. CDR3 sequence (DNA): TGCAGTGCGGGGACGTACAATGAGCAGTTCTTC. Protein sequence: CSAGTYNEQFF.

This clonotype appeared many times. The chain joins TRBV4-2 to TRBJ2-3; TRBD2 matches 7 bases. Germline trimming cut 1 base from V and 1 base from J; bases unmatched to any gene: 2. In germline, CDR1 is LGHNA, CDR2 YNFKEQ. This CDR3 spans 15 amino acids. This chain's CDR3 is CASSQVLAGTDTQYF. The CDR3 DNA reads TGTGCCAGCAGCCAAGTTCTAGCGGGCACAGATACGCAGTATTTT.

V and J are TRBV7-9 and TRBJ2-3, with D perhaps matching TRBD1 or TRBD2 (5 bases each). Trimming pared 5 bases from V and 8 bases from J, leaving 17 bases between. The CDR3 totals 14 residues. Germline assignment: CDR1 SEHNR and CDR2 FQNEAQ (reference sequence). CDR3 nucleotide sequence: TGTGCCAGCAGCCCGGGACGAGAATCCGGTACGCAGTATTTT. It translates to CASSPGRESGTQYF.

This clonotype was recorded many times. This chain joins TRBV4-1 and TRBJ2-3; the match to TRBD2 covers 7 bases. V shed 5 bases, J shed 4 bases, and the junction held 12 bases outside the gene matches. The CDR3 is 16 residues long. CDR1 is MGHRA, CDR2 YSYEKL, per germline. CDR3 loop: CASSARNGGRADTQYF. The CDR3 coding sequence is TGCGCCAGCAGCGCCCGCAACGGGGGGAGGGCAGATACGCAGTATTTT.

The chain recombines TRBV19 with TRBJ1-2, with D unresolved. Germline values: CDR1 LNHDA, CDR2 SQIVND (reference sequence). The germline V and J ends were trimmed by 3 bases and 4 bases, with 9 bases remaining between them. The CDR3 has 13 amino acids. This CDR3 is CASSIGSLYGYTF. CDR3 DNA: TGTGCCAGTAGTATCGGGAGCCTCTATGGCTACACCTTC.

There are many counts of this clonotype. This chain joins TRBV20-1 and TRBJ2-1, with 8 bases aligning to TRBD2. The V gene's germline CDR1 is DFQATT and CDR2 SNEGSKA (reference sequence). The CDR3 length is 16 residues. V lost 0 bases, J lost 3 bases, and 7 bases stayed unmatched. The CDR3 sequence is CSAREVGGGYYNEQFF. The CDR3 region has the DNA TGCAGTGCTAGAGAAGTTGGCGGGGGGTACTACAATGAGCAGTTCTTC.

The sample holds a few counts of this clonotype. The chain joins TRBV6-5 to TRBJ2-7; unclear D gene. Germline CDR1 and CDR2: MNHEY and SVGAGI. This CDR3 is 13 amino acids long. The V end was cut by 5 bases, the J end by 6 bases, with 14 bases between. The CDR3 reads CASSPRIEAEQYV. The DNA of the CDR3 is TGTGCCAGCAGTCCGCGGATTGAAGCCGAGCAGTACGTC.

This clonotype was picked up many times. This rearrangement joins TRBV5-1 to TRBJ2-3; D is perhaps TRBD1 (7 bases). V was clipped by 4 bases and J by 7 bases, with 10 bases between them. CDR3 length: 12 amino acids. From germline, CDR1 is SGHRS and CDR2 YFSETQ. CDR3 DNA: TGCGCCAGCAGCGCGGGACAGAATACGCAGTATTTT. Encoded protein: CASSAGQNTQYF.

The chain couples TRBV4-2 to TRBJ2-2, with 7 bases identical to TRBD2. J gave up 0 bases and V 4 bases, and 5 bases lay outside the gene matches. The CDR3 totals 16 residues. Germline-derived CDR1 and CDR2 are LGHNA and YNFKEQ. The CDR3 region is CASSLEGTTNTGELFF. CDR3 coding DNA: TGTGCCAGCAGCCTAGAGGGGACTACGAACACCGGGGAGCTGTTTTTT.

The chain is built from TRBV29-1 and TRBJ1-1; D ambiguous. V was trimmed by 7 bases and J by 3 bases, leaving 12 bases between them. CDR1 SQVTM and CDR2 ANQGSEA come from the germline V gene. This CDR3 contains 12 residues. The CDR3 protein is CSGSSGDTEAFF. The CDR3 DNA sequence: TGCAGCGGAAGCAGCGGTGACACTGAAGCTTTCTTT. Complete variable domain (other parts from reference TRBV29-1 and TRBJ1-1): SAVISQKPSRDICQRGTSLTIQCQVDSQVTMMFWYRQQPGQSLTLIATANQGSEATYESGFVIDKFPISRPNLTFSTLTVSNMSPEDSSIYLCSGSSGDTEAFFGQGTRLTVV.

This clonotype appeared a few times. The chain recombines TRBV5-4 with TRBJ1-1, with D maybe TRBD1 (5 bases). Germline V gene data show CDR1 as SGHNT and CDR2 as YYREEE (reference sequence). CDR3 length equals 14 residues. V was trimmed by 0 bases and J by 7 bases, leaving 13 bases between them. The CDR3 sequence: CASSLANRFGEAFF. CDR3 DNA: TGTGCCAGCAGCTTGGCTAACAGGTTCGGTGAAGCTTTCTTT.

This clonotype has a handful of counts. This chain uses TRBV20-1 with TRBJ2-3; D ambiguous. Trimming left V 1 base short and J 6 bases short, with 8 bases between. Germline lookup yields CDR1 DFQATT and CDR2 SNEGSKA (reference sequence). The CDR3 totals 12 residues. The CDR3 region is CSARVGGDTQYF. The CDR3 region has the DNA TGCAGTGCTAGAGTCGGTGGGGATACGCAGTATTTT.

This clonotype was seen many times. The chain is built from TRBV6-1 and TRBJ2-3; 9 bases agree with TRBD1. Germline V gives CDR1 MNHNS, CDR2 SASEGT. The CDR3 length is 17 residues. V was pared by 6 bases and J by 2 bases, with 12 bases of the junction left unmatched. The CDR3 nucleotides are TGTGCCAGCAGCCTCCGAACAGGGGGCGCCCCCACAGATACGCAGTATTTT. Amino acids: CASSLRTGGAPTDTQYF.

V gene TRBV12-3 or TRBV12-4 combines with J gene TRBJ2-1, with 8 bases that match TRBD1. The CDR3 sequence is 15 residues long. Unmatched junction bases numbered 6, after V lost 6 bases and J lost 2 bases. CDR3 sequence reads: CASRSAGGTYNEQFF. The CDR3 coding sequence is TGTGCCAGCAGGTCGGCAGGGGGCACCTACAATGAGCAGTTCTTC.

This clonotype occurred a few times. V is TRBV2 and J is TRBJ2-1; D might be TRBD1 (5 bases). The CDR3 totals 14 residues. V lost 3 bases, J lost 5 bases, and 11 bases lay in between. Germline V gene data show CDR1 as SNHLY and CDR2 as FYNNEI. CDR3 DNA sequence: TGTGCCAGCAGTGAGCAGGGTGCCGACAATGAGCAGTTCTTC. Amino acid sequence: CASSEQGADNEQFF.

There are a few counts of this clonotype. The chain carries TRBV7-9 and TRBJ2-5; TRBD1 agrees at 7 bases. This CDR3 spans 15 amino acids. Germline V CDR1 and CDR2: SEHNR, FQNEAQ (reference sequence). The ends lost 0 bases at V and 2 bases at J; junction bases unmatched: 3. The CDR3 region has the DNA TGTGCCAGCAGCTTAGCCGGACAGGTACAAGAGACCCAGTACTTC. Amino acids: CASSLAGQVQETQYF.

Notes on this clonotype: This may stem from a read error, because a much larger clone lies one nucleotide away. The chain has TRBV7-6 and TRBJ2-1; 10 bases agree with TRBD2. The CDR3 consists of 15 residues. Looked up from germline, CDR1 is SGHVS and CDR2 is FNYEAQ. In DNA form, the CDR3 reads TGTGCCAGCAGCGCGTCTAGCGGGGGTATGAATGATCAGTTCTTC. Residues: CASSASSGGMNDQFF. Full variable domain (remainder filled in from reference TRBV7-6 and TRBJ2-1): GAGVSQSPRYKVTKRGQDVALRCDPISGHVSLYWYRQALGQGPEFLTYFNYEAQQDKSGLPNDRFSAERPEGSISTLTIQRTEQRDSAMYRCASSASSGGMNDQFFGPGTRLTVL.

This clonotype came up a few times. CDR3 residues: CASFGDRLNTEAFF. In nucleotides, the CDR3 is TGTGCCAGCTTTGGGGACAGGTTGAACACTGAAGCTTTCTTT. This chain joins TRBV7-9 and TRBJ1-1, with 8 bases fitting TRBD1. V gave up 8 bases and J gave up 0 bases; unmatched junction bases: 5. Germline V gene sequence: CDR1 SEHNR, CDR2 FQNEAQ (reference sequence). The CDR3 spans 14 residues. The entire variable domain, with the rest obtained from reference TRBV7-9 and TRBJ1-1, is as follows: DTGVSQNPRHKITKRGQNVTFRCDPISEHNRLYWYRQTLGQGPEFLTYFQNEAQLEKSRLLSDRFSAERPKGSFSTLEIQRTEQGDSAMYLCASFGDRLNTEAFFGQGTRLTVV.